This entry features one T cell receptor beta chain sequence. The data originate from a study of T cells in Graves' hyperthyroidism and ophthalmopathy. Patients showing uncontrolled infection, other autoimmune disease, pregnancy or lactation were ineligible. There were TCR beta CDR3 regions amplified from RNA transcripts. Initially, a first-round RT-PCR of the TCR CDR3 employed the HTBI primer set. TCRdb redid the calling of the multiplex PCR reads with MiXCR, one entry per CDR3 protein. Of approximately 510,000 distinct CDR3 sequences in the sample, roughly 20% were seen once. The receptor was derived from a man younger than 30 with Graves' hyperthyroidism. The sequenced sample was blood.

CDR3 sequence: CASSYSIPTGRSNQPQHF. In DNA form, the CDR3 reads TGTGCCAGCAGTTACTCGATTCCAACAGGGAGAAGCAATCAGCCCCAGCATTTT. The chain has TRBV6-2 or TRBV6-3 and TRBJ1-5; D is possibly TRBD1 (6 bases). Germline assignment: CDR1 MNHEY and CDR2 SVGEGT. V was pared by 0 bases and J by 1 base, with 16 bases between. This CDR3 is built from 18 residues.